This T cell receptor (beta chain) emerged from a study of T cell clonality in common variable immunodeficiency. Overall study results and limits: Shared TCRbeta clones were fewer between CVID subjects than controls. Repertoire-complication correlations in CVID were limited by patient heterogeneity.

The CDR3 is made up of 15 amino acids. Trimming pared 6 bases from V and 2 bases from J, leaving 17 bases between. This clone came up many times. Its target is unknown. The missing CDR3 end, 3 residues past where the read stops, is filled in from the germline J gene. Donors gave about 5 to 8 ml heparinized peripheral whole blood. Using immunoSEQ multiplex PCR, the repertoire was profiled, and TCRdb retains in-frame clones only, with some absent. The sample includes roughly 40,000 clones, none of them occurring once. Material: peripheral blood mononuclear cells. This chain joins TRBV12-3 or TRBV12-4 and TRBJ2-7, with a weak D call TRBD1 (5 bases). The clonotype originates from a person aged 18 to 75 in good health. This chain's CDR3 is CASSERNRPPYEQYF. The CDR3 DNA, read in part, is TGTGCCAGCAGCGAAAGAAACAGGCCTCCCTACGAG.